This T cell receptor (beta chain) derives from a study of identical twins. This clonotype was found a few times. TCRdb re-called the 5' RACE reads through MiXCR, storing one row per CDR3 protein. The sample includes about 240,000 distinct CDR3 sequences, 10% to 13% seen only once; the top ten take 9% to 10%. Germline CDR1 is MDHEN and CDR2 is SYDVKM. The CDR3 extends over 11 amino acids. V was pared by 3 bases and J by 4 bases, with 3 bases between. The receptor was derived from a man aged 50-60 years in good health. The specimen was memory T cells sorted from blood. The rearrangement uses TRBV28 and TRBJ1-2; no firm D call. CDR3 residues: CASSFTYGYTF. For the CDR3, the DNA is TGTGCCAGCAGTTTCACCTATGGCTACACCTTC.